The rows below give T cell receptor beta chains drawn from one sample of a study of cytomegalovirus exposure and HLA in healthy donors. Assay used: immunoSEQ multiplex PCR; TCRdb lists only in-frame clones, some missing. The sample shows about 160,000 clones, 75% to 85% of them seen only once. Sample: PBMCs. These receptors all stem from a girl aged 2 to 10 in good health and CMV-seropositive. Both conserved end residues are part of each CDR3. The order of the fields is V gene, J gene, clone size, D gene, CDR3 DNA, CDR3 protein. A D gene is named only where the DNA matches it firmly. A row's size may be missing; if present it is once, few, many or a size class.

TRBV30	TRBJ1-5	NA	NA	TGTGCCTGGAGTGTACGCGGAGGGACGGGAATCAATCAGCCCCAGCATTTT	CAWSVRGGTGINQPQHF
TRBV11-2	TRBJ2-2	NA	TRBD2	TGTGCCAGCAGCCCACTAGCGGGAGAAGCCGGGGAGCTGTTTTTT	CASSPLAGEAGELFF
TRBV5-8	TRBJ2-7	NA	TRBD1	TGTGCCAGCAGGATCACAGGGGGCGGCGAGCAGTACTTC	CASRITGGGEQYF
TRBV7-2	TRBJ2-5	NA	NA	TGTGCCAGCAGCTTAGTGAGGAAGACCCAGTACTTC	CASSLVRKTQYF
TRBV5-1	TRBJ2-3	once	TRBD2	TGCGCCAGCAGATTACGCCCGACTAGCGGGAGCGCAGATACGCAGTATTTT	CASRLRPTSGSADTQYF
TRBV7-7	TRBJ2-3	NA	TRBD2	TGTGCTAGCAGCCCCTACTCGAGCGGGGCTAGCACAGATACGCAGTATTTT	CASSPYSSGASTDTQYF
TRBV5-1	TRBJ2-1	few	NA	TGCGCCAGCAGCTTGGTAACGAGATCTAGCTCCTACAATGAGCAGTTCTTC	CASSLVTRSSSYNEQFF
TRBV7-8	TRBJ1-1	NA	NA	TGTGCCAGCAGCTTAAGTTTACGGAGGGTCGCTACAAACCTGAACACTGAAGCTTTCTTT	CASSLSLRRVATNLNTEAFF
TRBV12-5	TRBJ2-3	once	NA	TGTGCTAGTGAACAGTCGGGCACAGATACGCAGTATTTT	CASEQSGTDTQYF
TRBV10-2	TRBJ2-1	NA	NA	TGCGCCAGCAGTGAACTAGAGTTTTACAATGAGCAGTTCTTC	CASSELEFYNEQFF
TRBV7-9	TRBJ2-2	once	NA	TGTGCCAGCAGCCAACCGACAGCGAACACCGGGGAGCTGTTTTTT	CASSQPTANTGELFF
TRBV7-9	TRBJ2-2	NA	TRBD1	TGTGCCAGCAGCTCCTGGACAGGCGCCGGGGAGCTGTTTTTT	CASSSWTGAGELFF
TRBV27	TRBJ2-3	few	TRBD2	TGTGCCAGCAGTGGGACTAGCGGGATGCCAGATACGCAGTATTTT	CASSGTSGMPDTQYF
TRBV27	TRBJ2-2	NA	NA	TGTGCCAGCAGTCCCTTGAAGAGGGATGGGGCCGGGGAGCTGTTTTTT	CASSPLKRDGAGELFF
TRBV7-8	TRBJ2-1	NA	TRBD2	TGTGCCAGCAGCTTAGGGACTAGCGGGAGAGGGTTCTTC	CASSLGTSGRGFF
TRBV19	TRBJ2-1	NA	TRBD1	TGTGCCAGTAGTATAGTAGTCAGGACAGGGGATGGGGGCAGTTCTCCGAGGGGGCAGTTCTTC	CASSIVVRTGDGGSSPRGQFF
TRBV5-1	TRBJ2-1	NA	NA	TGCGCCAGCAGCTTGACAACAGGGTCCTACAATGAGCAGTTCTTC	CASSLTTGSYNEQFF
TRBV27	TRBJ2-5	once	NA	TGTGCCAGCAGTCCTCGTGGGAGGTTGGAAGAGACCCAGTACTTC	CASSPRGRLEETQYF
TRBV27	TRBJ2-6	NA	NA	TGTGCCAGCAGCACCCCTAGCGCTGGGGCCAACGTCCTGACTTTC	CASSTPSAGANVLTF
TRBV28	TRBJ1-4	NA	NA	TGTGCCAGCAGTCGCCAGGGTCGAAATGAAAAACTGTTTTTT	CASSRQGRNEKLFF
TRBV28	TRBJ2-7	NA	TRBD1	TGTGCCAGCAGCTACCGAGGGGGCCCTACCTACGAGCAGTACTTC	CASSYRGGPTYEQYF
TRBV4-2	TRBJ1-1	NA	NA	TGTGCCAGCAGCCTCGTCTGGGGAGTCCAAGCTTTCTTT	CASSLVWGVQAFF
TRBV2	TRBJ1-1	NA	NA	TGTGCCAGCAGTGTCCTAGGACAGCTGAACACTGAAGCTTTCTTT	CASSVLGQLNTEAFF
TRBV5-1	TRBJ1-1	NA	NA	TGCGCCAGCAGCTTCGGTGACGGGTACGACACTGAAGCTTTCTTT	CASSFGDGYDTEAFF
TRBV7-8	TRBJ2-7	NA	TRBD1	TGTGCCAGCAGCCGGGGACAGGGTTACGAGCAGTACTTC	CASSRGQGYEQYF
TRBV27	TRBJ2-3	once	TRBD2	TGTGCCAGCCGTCCCTGGGGGTCGGCGGGAGGCCACCGCACAGATACGCAGTATTTT	CASRPWGSAGGHRTDTQYF
TRBV6-4	TRBJ2-3	NA	NA	TGTGCCAGCAGTGACGACGCGAGCCAGGGCACAGATACGCAGTATTTT	CASSDDASQGTDTQYF
TRBV7-9	TRBJ2-7	NA	TRBD1	TGTGCCAGCAGTTTAACGGCCGGGGGACAGGGCTACGAGCAGTACTTC	CASSLTAGGQGYEQYF
TRBV7-6	TRBJ2-7	NA	NA	TGTGCCAGCAGTTCCTATGAATCCTACGATCAGTACTTC	CASSSYESYDQYF
TRBV12-2	TRBJ2-2	NA	NA	TGTGCAAGTCGCTTAGGGGGGACTAGCAGTATTGGTGGGTACACCGGGGAGCTGTTTTTT	CASRLGGTSSIGGYTGELFF
TRBV29-1	TRBJ1-1	once	TRBD1	TGCAGCGTTGCAGGGGGCGGGTGGAGGGCTTTCTTT	CSVAGGGWRAFF
TRBV28	TRBJ1-5	NA	NA	TGTGCCAGCAACCAGGGCTTTGAGAATCAGCCCCAGCATTTT	CASNQGFENQPQHF
TRBV4-1	TRBJ2-5	NA	NA	TGCGCCAGCAGCCAACTGGTAGTTGCAGAGACCCAGTACTTC	CASSQLVVAETQYF
TRBV27	TRBJ2-6	NA	NA	TGTGCCAGCAGCGACATCTTCTCTGGGGCCAACGTCCTGACTTTC	CASSDIFSGANVLTF
TRBV2	TRBJ2-1	NA	TRBD1	TGTGCCAGTGAGGTATACGGACAGGGGCCCCCAGAGCAGTTCTTC	CASEVYGQGPPEQFF
TRBV5-1	TRBJ2-1	NA	TRBD1	TGCGCCAGCAGCTTCCTAGGACAGGTTCACAATGAGCAGTTCTTC	CASSFLGQVHNEQFF
TRBV27	TRBJ1-3	few	TRBD1	TGTGCCAGCAGTTTTCCCGGGACAGGGACCTCTGGAAACACCATATATTTT	CASSFPGTGTSGNTIYF
TRBV30	TRBJ2-1	NA	NA	TGTGCCTGGAGTAGCGGCCTTGACAATGAGCAGTTCTTC	CAWSSGLDNEQFF
TRBV29-1	TRBJ1-2	NA	NA	TGCAGCGTTGAAGACACTAACTATGGCTACACCTTC	CSVEDTNYGYTF
TRBV2	TRBJ1-3	NA	NA	TGTGCCAGCAGCAGCGAAGCCTCTGGAAACACCATATATTTT	CASSSEASGNTIYF
TRBV30	TRBJ1-1	NA	TRBD1	TGTGCCTGGAGAAATAATGGACAGGGTCTGAACACTGAAGCTTTCTTT	CAWRNNGQGLNTEAFF
TRBV13	TRBJ1-1	NA	NA	TGTGCCAGCAGCTCCCCGATCCGCCTAGCTGAAGCTTTCTTT	CASSSPIRLAEAFF
TRBV5-1	TRBJ2-1	NA	TRBD1	TGCGCCAGCAGCCGCCCGGGACAGGGGGCCAATGAGCAGTTCTTC	CASSRPGQGANEQFF
TRBV27	TRBJ1-1	NA	NA	TGTGCCAGCAGGGAAGGGGCGAACACTGAAGCTTTCTTT	CASREGANTEAFF
TRBV30	TRBJ2-5	NA	TRBD1	TGTGCCTGGGGACAGGGAAGAGGGGAGACCCAGTACTTC	CAWGQGRGETQYF
TRBV5-6	TRBJ2-1	few	NA	TGTGCCAGCAGCTTGTGGCGGATAAACAATGAGCAGTTCTTC	CASSLWRINNEQFF
TRBV30	TRBJ1-1	NA	NA	TGTGCCTGGAGTGCTAATCCTGAAGCTTTCTTT	CAWSANPEAFF
TRBV28	TRBJ1-2	NA	TRBD1	TGTGCCAGCAGGGGTGGGAAGGGGGCAATCTATGGCTACACCTTC	CASRGGKGAIYGYTF
TRBV2	TRBJ1-1	NA	NA	TGTGCCAGCAGCAGACAGGCTGGGAACACTGAAGCTTTCTTT	CASSRQAGNTEAFF
TRBV2	TRBJ2-7	NA	NA	TGTGCCAGCAGCGCCAGGGCCGACTCCTACGAGCAGTACTTC	CASSARADSYEQYF
TRBV25-1	TRBJ2-1	NA	TRBD1	TGTGCCAGCAGTGTGGGACAGACAACCTACAATGAGCAGTTCTTC	CASSVGQTTYNEQFF
TRBV6-1	TRBJ1-1	NA	NA	TGTGCCAGCAGAGCTGGACAGAACACTGAAGCTTTCTTT	CASRAGQNTEAFF
TRBV7-9	TRBJ1-1	few	TRBD1	TGTGCCAGCAGCTTAGGTACAGGGGTGTTTGTAGGAAGAGCTTTCTTT	CASSLGTGVFVGRAFF